The source of this T cell receptor beta chain is a study of blood T cell repertoires in COVID-19 (dated by TCRdb to the early 2020s). About the investigation overall: The collaborator samples originated in the United States, Italy and Spain and spanned the acute and convalescent phases of COVID-19. The repertoires were released in a freely available public database meant as a resource for research on the immune response to SARS-CoV-2. Nearly every sample came with metadata listing a de-identified subject ID, COVID-19 status, age in years and sex. The dataset comprised deeply sampled blood TCRbeta repertoires from subjects exposed to, actively infected with, or recovered from COVID-19. The samples were drawn from two sources: the first 160 participants of the ongoing ImmuneRACE study, and approximately 1,300 subjects contributed by 6 global collaborators. The material from the prospective study consisted of cDNA or gDNA derived from T cells, B-cell-depleted T cells, or PBMCs. Where available, HLA class I and class II types were taken from metadata supplied by the sample provider and were not determined by assay-based typing. Broader findings and caveats from the paper: The quantity of clinical and demographic metadata differed by source and by participant and was supplied without curation.

Participants in the prospective study were enrolled through a virtual design, were aged roughly 18 to 100 years, and lived in 20 to 30 United States geographic areas. To assign participants to cohorts, the prospective study relied on clinical history that participants themselves reported in a screening survey and a study questionnaire. Recovered participants in ImmuneRACE Cohort 3 were defined as having two consecutive negative NP/OP PCR tests, clearance from a healthcare professional, or resolution of symptoms. In the prospective study, mobile phlebotomists collected whole blood, serum and a nasopharyngeal or oropharyngeal swab from each participant. Additional blood draws and questionnaires over an approximately two-month period could optionally be provided by prospective study participants. Prospective study blood samples were shipped either frozen or at room temperature before DNA extraction.

The immunoSEQ Assay, a bias-controlled multiplex PCR, was used to amplify TCRbeta CDR3 regions from genomic DNA. From the authors' description of their analysis: The number of nucleated cells in each sample was estimated by amplification of reference gene primers within the assay. To quantify the absolute abundance of each unique TCRbeta CDR3 rearrangement, sequence reads were collapsed and filtered. For each sample, productive Simpson clonality was calculated as the square root of Simpson's diversity index across productive rearrangements. Imported from immuneACCESS, the table was reduced by TCRdb to in-frame sequences with V and J called. These copies leave out some clones; in studies compared against another copy, an unresolved V gene accounts for under half, and the cause of the remainder is not known. V, J and clone size were drawn from that table, and D and trimming were deduced from the DNA. The sample table lists hundreds of thousands of clones, 80% to 90% of them with a count of one. The ten largest clones represent more than 0.95% of the sample.

On this clone: The antigen it recognizes is unknown. No clone much larger than this one lies a single base away; base qualities are absent.

The germline V gene (reference sequence) specifies SGHKS as CDR1 and YYEKEE as CDR2. V is pared back by 1 base and J by 8 bases, with 22 bases lying between the germline termini. The CDR3 holds 17 amino acids from the cysteine to the phenylalanine. The only DNA kept is the CDR3, 51 bases in frame from the first base. The source is a man aged 25 to 40 who had recovered from COVID-19. The rearrangement joined TRBV5-5 to TRBJ1-5; the D gene is possibly TRBD1, with 6 bases matching. Sequencing was carried out using PBMCs or T cells enriched from blood (not recorded which). CDR3 protein: CASSLPPRTGRAEPQHF. In nucleotide form, the sequence is TGTGCCAGCAGCTTGCCTCCGCGTACAGGGAGGGCGGAGCCCCAGCATTTT.